This TCR beta chain was sequenced in a study of blood T cell repertoires in COVID-19. Overall study context: The United States, Italy and Spain were the sources of the acute and convalescent COVID-19 samples.

As originally analysed: Reference gene primer amplification yielded estimated nucleated cell counts. Profiling relied on immunoSEQ multiplex PCR, and the TCRdb table lists in-frame clones only, not all of them. V, J and clone size were drawn from that table, and D and trimming were deduced from the DNA. The sample has some 250,000 clones, approximately 83% seen once. The TCR originated in a woman in her 30s who had recovered from COVID-19. The sequencing sample was made of peripheral blood.

DNA of the CDR3: TGTGCCAGCCCCCAGTTAATAGGGGGTAGAAATGAGCAGTTCTTC. Its protein product is CASPQLIGGRNEQFF. The chain has TRBV7-9 and TRBJ2-1; D possibly corresponds to TRBD1 (6 bases). V lost 8 bases, J lost 7 bases, and 21 bases lay in between. Germline V CDR1 and CDR2: SEHNR, FQNEAQ (reference sequence). This CDR3 comprises 15 residues.